This T cell receptor beta chain appears in the sequencing data of a study of shared clonotypes between healthy human individuals. Study in general: CD8 memory received one plate per donor, CD8 naive two, CD4 memory three and CD4 naive three.

The V gene end was trimmed by 8 bases and the J gene end by 2 bases; junction bases not matched to a gene: 7. Germline-derived CDR1 and CDR2 are MNHNS and SASEGT. The CDR3 runs to 14 residues. Some clones are missing from TCRdb's copy, which holds only in-frame ones; the method was immunoSEQ multiplex PCR. The top ten hold 0.13% to 0.15% of the sample, which has 2.5 million or so clones, approximately 94% seen once. Overall study results and limits: Researchers sampled blood only, noting tissue repertoires likely differ.

Adult Caucasians living in Nashville, Tennessee made up all of the donors. CD4+ cells yielded CD45RA+ naive and CD45RA-negative memory subsets. For this clone: Its matching antigen is unknown.

Sequencing input: naive CD4+ T cells sorted from blood. Sample subset: CD45RA+ positively selected. This TCR came from a man between 18 and 35 years old in good health. J is TRBJ2-5 and V is TRBV6-1; 8 bases are shared with TRBD2. Here the CDR3 reads CASRTGGNQETQYF. The CDR3 DNA reads as TGTGCCAGCCGGACGGGGGGGAATCAAGAGACCCAGTACTTC.